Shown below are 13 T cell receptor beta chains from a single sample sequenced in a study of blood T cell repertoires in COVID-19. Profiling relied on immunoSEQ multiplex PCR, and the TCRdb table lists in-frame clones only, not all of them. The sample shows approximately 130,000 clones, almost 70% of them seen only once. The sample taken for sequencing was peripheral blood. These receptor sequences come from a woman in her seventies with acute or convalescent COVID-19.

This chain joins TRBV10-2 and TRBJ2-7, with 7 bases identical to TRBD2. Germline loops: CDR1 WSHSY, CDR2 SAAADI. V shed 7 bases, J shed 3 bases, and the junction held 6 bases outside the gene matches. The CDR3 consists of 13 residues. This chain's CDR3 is CASTSTSYYEQYF. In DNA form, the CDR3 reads TGCGCCAGCACGTCGACTAGCTACTACGAGCAGTACTTC.

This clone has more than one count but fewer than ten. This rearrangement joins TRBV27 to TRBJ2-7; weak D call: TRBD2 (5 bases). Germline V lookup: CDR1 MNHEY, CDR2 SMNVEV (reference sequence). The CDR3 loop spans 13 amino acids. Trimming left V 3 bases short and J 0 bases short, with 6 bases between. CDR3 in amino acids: CASSFSGSYEQYF. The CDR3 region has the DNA TGTGCCAGCAGTTTCAGCGGCTCCTACGAGCAGTACTTC.

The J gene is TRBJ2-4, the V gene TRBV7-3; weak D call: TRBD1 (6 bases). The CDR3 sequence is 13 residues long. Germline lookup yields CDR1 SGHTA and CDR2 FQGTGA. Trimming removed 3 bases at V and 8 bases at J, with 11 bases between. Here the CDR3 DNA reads TGTGCCAGCAGCTTGGGGGCAGGGGACATTCAGTACTTC. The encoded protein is CASSLGAGDIQYF.

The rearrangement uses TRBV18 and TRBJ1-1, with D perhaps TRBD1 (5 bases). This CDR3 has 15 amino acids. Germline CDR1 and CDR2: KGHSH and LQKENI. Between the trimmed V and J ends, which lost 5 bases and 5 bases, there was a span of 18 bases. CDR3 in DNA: TGTGCCAGCTCATTGCATGGGACTTTTATAACTGAAGCTTTCTTT. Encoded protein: CASSLHGTFITEAFF.

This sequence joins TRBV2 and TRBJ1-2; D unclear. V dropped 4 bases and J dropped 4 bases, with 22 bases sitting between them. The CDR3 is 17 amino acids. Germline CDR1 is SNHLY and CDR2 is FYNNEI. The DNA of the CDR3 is TGTGCCAGCAGTGGCCAACCCGTGTCACGGGATCTCTATGGCTACACCTTC. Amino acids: CASSGQPVSRDLYGYTF.

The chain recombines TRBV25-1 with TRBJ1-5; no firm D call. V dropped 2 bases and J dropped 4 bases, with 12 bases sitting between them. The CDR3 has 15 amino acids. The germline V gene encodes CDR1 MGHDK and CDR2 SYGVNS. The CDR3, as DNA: TGTGCCAGCAGTGAAGCTGAGGGAACAAATCAGCCCCAGCATTTT. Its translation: CASSEAEGTNQPQHF.

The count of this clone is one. Here the CDR3 reads CSVVRDRTYEQYF. The CDR3 nucleotides are TGCAGCGTTGTGCGGGACAGAACCTACGAGCAGTACTTC. J is TRBJ2-7 and V is TRBV29-1, with TRBD1 as a possible D gene (7 bases). Germline V gene data show CDR1 as SQVTM and CDR2 as ANQGSEA. The CDR3 spans 13 residues. V shed 4 bases and J shed 2 bases, with 12 bases lying between them.

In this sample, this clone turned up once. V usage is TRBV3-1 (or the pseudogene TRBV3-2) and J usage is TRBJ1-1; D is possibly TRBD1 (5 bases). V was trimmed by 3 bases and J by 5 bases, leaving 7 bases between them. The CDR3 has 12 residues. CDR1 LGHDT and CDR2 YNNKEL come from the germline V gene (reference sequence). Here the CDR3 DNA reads TGTGCCAGCAGCCAGGGGGGTACTGAAGCTTTCTTT. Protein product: CASSQGGTEAFF.

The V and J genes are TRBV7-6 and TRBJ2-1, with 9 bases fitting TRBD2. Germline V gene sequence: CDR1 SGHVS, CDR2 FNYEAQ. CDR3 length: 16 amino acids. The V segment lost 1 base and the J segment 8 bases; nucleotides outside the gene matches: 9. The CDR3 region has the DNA TGTGCCAGCAGCTTAGGTCGCGGGGGGGCCATCGATGAGCAGTTCTTC. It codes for CASSLGRGGAIDEQFF.

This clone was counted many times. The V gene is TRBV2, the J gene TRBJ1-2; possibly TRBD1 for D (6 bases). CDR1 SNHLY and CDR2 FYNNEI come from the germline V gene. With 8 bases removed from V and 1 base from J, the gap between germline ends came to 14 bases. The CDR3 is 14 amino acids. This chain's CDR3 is CASAKDRLNYGYTF. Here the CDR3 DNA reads TGTGCCAGCGCGAAGGACAGACTTAACTATGGCTACACCTTC.

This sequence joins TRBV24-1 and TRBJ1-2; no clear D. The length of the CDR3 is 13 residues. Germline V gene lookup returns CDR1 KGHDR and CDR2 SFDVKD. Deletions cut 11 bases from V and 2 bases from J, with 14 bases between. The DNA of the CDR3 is TGTGCCATTTCTCCGGGTCCCAACTATGGCTACACCTTC. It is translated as CAISPGPNYGYTF.

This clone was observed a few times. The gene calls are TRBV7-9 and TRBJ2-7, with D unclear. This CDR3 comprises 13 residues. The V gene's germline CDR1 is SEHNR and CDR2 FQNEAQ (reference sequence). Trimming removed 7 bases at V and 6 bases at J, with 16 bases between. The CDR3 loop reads CASTPPPYGEQYF. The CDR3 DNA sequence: TGTGCCAGCACCCCGCCACCCTATGGCGAGCAGTACTTC. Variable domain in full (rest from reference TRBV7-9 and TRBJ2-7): DTGVSQNPRHKITKRGQNVTFRCDPISEHNRLYWYRQTLGQGPEFLTYFQNEAQLEKSRLLSDRFSAERPKGSFSTLEIQRTEQGDSAMYLCASTPPPYGEQYFGPGTRLTVT.

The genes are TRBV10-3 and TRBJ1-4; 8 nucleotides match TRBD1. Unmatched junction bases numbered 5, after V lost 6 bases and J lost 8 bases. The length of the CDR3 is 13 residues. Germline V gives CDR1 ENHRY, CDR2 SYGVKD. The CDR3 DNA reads TGTGCCATCAGGCCGGACAGGGAGGAAAAACTGTTTTTT. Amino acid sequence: CAIRPDREEKLFF.